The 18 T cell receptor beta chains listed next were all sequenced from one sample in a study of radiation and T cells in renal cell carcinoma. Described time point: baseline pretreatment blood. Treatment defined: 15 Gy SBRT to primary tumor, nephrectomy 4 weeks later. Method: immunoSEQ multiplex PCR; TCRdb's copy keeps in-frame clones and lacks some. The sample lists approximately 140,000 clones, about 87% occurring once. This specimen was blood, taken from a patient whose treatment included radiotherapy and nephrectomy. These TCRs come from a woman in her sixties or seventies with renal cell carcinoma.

CDR3: CASSYRTGRSGELFF. CDR3 DNA: TGCGCCAGCAGTTACCGGACTGGAAGATCCGGGGAGCTGTTTTTT. The rearrangement uses TRBV5-1 and TRBJ2-2; D perhaps matches TRBD2 (5 bases). The length of the CDR3 is 15 residues. V was cut by 5 bases and J by 6 bases, with 17 bases left in between. Per the germline V gene, CDR1 is SGHRS and CDR2 is YFSETQ.

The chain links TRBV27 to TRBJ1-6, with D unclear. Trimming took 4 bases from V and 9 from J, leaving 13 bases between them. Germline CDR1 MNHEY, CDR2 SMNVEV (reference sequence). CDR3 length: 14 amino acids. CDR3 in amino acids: CASSSPLGVSPLHF. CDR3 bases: TGTGCCAGCAGTTCTCCCCTAGGAGTTTCACCCCTCCACTTT.

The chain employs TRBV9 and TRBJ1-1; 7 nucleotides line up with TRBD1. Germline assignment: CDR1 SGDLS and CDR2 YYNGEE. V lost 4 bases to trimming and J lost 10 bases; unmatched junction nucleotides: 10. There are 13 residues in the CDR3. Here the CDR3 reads CASSPGAQGGAFF. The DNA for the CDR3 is TGTGCCAGCAGCCCGGGGGCTCAGGGGGGAGCTTTCTTT.

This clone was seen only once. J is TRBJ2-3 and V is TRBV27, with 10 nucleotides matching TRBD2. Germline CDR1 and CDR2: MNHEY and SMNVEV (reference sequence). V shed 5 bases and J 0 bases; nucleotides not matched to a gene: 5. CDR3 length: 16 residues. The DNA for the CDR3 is TGTGCCAGCAGTCTTCTAGCGGGGGCTAGCACAGATACGCAGTATTTT. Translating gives CASSLLAGASTDTQYF.

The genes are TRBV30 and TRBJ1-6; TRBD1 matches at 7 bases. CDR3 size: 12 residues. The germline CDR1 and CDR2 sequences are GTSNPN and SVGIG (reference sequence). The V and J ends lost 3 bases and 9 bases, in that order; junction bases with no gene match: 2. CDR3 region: CAWRQGSSPLHF. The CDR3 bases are TGTGCCTGGAGACAGGGGAGTTCACCCCTCCACTTT.

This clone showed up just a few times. The CDR3 spells CASSLSGYGSPLHF. CDR3 nucleotide sequence: TGTGCCAGCAGTTTATCAGGGTATGGTTCACCCCTCCACTTT. The chain is built from TRBV27 and TRBJ1-6, with D uncertain. The ends were cut back, 0 bases at V and 9 bases at J, with 9 bases in the middle. The CDR3 consists of 14 residues. Germline V lookup: CDR1 MNHEY, CDR2 SMNVEV (reference sequence).

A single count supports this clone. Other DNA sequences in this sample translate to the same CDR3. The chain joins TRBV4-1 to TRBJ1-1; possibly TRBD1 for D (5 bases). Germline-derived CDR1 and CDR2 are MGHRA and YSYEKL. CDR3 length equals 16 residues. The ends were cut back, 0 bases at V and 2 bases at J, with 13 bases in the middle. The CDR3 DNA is TGCGCCAGCAGCCAAGATTCCCAGGGACCCAACACTGAAGCTTTCTTT. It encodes CASSQDSQGPNTEAFF.

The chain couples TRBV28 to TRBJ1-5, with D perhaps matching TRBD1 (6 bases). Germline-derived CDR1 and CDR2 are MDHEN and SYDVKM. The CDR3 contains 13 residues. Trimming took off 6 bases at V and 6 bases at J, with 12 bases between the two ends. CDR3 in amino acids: CASRSQGFQPQHF. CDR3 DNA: TGTGCCAGCAGGTCTCAGGGGTTTCAGCCCCAGCATTTT.

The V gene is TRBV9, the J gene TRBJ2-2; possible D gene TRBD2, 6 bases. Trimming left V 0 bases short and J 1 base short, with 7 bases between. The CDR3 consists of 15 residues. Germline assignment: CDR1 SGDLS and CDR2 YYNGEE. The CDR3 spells CASSVEGLNTGELFF. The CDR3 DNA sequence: TGTGCCAGCAGCGTAGAGGGACTGAACACCGGGGAGCTGTTTTTT.

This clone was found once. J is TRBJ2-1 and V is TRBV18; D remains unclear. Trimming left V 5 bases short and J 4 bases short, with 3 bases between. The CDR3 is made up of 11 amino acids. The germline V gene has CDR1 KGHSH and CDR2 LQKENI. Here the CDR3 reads CASSEYNEQFF. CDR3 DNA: TGTGCCAGCTCAGAGTACAATGAGCAGTTCTTC.

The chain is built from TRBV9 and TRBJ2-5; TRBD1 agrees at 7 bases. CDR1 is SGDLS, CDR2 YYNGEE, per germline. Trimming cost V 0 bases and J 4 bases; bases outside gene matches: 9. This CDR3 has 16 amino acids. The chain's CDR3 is CASSVGAGGGGETQYF. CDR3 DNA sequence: TGTGCCAGCAGCGTAGGTGCAGGGGGTGGTGGAGAGACCCAGTACTTC.

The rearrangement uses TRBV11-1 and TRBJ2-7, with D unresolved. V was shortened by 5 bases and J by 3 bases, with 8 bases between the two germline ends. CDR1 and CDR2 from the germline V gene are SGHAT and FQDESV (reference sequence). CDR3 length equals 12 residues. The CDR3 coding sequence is TGTGCCAGCAGCCCGCTAGACTACGAGCAGTACTTC. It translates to CASSPLDYEQYF.

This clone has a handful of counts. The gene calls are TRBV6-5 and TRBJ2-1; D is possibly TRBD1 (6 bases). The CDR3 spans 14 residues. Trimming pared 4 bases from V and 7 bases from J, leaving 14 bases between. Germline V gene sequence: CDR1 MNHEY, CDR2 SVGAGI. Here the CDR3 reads CASSSFGQLNEQFF. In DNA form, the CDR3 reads TGTGCCAGCAGTTCTTTCGGACAGCTGAATGAGCAGTTCTTC.

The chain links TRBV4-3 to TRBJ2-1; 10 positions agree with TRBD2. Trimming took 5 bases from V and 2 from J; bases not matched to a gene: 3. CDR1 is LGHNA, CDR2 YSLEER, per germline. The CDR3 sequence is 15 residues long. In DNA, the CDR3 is TGCGCCAGCAGCAACCTAGCGGGGGCCTACAATGAGCAGTTCTTC. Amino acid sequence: CASSNLAGAYNEQFF.

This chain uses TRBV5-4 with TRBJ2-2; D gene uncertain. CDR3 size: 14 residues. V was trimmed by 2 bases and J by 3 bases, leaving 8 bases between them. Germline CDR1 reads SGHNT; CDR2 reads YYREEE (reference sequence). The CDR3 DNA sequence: TGTGCCAGCAGCTTAGGTGGTCACACCGGGGAGCTGTTTTTT. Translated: CASSLGGHTGELFF.

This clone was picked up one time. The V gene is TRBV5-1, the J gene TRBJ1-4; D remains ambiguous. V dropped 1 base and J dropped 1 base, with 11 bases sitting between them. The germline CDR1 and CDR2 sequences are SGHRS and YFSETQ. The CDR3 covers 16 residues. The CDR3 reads CASSLTSQGTNEKLFF. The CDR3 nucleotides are TGCGCCAGCAGCTTGACGTCTCAAGGAACTAATGAAAAACTGTTTTTT.

The CDR3 nucleotides are TGTGCCAGCAGTTTTAGGGGGGCACGCGAGCAGTACTTC. Its translation is CASSFRGAREQYF. This chain uses TRBV28 with TRBJ2-7, with D perhaps TRBD1 or TRBD2 (6 bases each). Trimming stripped 3 bases from V and 6 bases from J, with 12 bases between. This CDR3 contains 13 residues. Germline CDR1 reads MDHEN; CDR2 reads SYDVKM.

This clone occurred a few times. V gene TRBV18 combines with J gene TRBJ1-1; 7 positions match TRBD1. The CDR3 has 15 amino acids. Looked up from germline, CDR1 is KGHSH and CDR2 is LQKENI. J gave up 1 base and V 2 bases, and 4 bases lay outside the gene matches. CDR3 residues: CASSPIRQGNTEAFF. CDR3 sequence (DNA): TGTGCCAGCTCACCAATCCGACAGGGGAACACTGAAGCTTTCTTT. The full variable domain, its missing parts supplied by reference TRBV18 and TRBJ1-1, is NAGVMQNPRHLVRRRGQEARLRCSPMKGHSHVYWYRQLPEEGLKFMVYLQKENIIDESGMPKERFSAEFPKEGPSILRIQQVVRGDSAAYFCASSPIRQGNTEAFFGQGTRLTVV.